This T cell receptor beta chain was sequenced in a study of blood T cell repertoires in COVID-19. Original processing methods: Counts of nucleated cells, estimated from reference gene primer amplification, were obtained. Here immunoSEQ multiplex PCR was the method, and the copy in TCRdb shows in-frame clones only, minus some. The V and J calls and clone size were taken over from that table, and D and trimming were inferred from the DNA. The data hold roughly 250,000 clones, with more than 75% observed a single time. V was pared by 6 bases and J by 1 base, with 7 bases between. Germline V gene data show CDR1 as SGHTA and CDR2 as FQGTGA. CDR3 size: 13 residues.

The sequencing input was peripheral blood. The clonotype comes from a woman aged 60-75 years with active or convalescent COVID-19. The V call is TRBV7-3, the J call TRBJ1-3, with D tentatively TRBD1 (5 bases). CDR3 nucleotide sequence: TGTGCCAGCAGAGGGGATTCTGGAAACACCATATATTTT. Its translation: CASRGDSGNTIYF.